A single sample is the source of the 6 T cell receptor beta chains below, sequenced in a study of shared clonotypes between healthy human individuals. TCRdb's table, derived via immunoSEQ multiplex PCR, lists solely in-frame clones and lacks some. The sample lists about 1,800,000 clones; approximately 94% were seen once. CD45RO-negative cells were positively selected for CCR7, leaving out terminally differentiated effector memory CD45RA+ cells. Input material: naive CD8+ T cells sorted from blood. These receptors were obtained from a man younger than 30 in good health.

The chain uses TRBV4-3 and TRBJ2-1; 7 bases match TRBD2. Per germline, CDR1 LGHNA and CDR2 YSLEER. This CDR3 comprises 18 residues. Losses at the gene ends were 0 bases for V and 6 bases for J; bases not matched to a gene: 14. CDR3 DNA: TGCGCCAGCAGCCAAGAGGCCCGGTTTAGGGAGGGCCTCAATGAGCAGTTCTTC. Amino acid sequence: CASSQEARFREGLNEQFF.

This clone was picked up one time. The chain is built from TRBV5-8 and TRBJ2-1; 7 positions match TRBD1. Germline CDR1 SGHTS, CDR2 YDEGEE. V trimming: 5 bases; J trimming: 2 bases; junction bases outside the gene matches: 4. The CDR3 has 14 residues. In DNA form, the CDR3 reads TGTGCCAGCAGTTCACAGGGGCCCTACAATGAGCAGTTCTTC. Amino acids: CASSSQGPYNEQFF. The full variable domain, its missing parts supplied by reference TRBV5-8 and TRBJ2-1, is EAGVTQSPTHLIKTRGQQATLRCSPISGHTSVYWYQQALGLGLQFLLWYDEGEERNRGNFPPRFSGRQFPNYSSELNVNALELEDSALYLCASSSQGPYNEQFFGPGTRLTVL.

The CDR3 here is CASSEDYGYTF. In DNA form, the CDR3 reads TGTGCCAGCAGTGAGGACTATGGCTACACCTTC. The rearrangement links TRBV25-1 to TRBJ1-2, with D unclear. V was pared by 3 bases and J by 3 bases, with 2 bases between. CDR3 length equals 11 residues. Germline CDR1 MGHDK, CDR2 SYGVNS.

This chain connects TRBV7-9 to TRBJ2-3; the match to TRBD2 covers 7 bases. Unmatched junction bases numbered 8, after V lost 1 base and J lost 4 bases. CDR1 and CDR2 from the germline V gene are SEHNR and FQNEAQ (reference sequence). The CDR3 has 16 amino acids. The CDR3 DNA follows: TGTGCCAGCAGCTTAGGCTGGCTGCGGGAGTCAGATACGCAGTATTTT. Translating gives CASSLGWLRESDTQYF.

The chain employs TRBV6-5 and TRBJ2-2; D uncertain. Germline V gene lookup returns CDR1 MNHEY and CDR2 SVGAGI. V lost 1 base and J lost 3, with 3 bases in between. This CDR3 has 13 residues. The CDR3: CASSYWDTGELFF. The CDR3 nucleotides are TGTGCCAGCAGTTACTGGGACACCGGGGAGCTGTTTTTT.

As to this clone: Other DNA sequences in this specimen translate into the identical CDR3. CDR3 protein: CSVVQSYEQYF. Here the CDR3 DNA reads TGCAGCGTTGTTCAGAGCTACGAGCAGTACTTC. The chain joins TRBV29-1 to TRBJ2-7; D not certain. The CDR3 consists of 11 residues. V dropped 4 bases and J dropped 3 bases, with 7 bases sitting between them. The germline gives CDR1 SQVTM, CDR2 ANQGSEA.